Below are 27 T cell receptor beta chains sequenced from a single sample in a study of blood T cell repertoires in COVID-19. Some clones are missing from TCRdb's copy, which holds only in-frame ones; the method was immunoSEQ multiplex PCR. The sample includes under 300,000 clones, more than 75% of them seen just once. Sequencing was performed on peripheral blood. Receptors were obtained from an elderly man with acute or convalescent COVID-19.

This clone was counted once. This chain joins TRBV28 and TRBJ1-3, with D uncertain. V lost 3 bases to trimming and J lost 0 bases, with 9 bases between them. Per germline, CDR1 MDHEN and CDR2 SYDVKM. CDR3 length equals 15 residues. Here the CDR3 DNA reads TGTGCCAGCAGTTTTGCCCACAGCTCTGGAAACACCATATATTTT. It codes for CASSFAHSSGNTIYF.

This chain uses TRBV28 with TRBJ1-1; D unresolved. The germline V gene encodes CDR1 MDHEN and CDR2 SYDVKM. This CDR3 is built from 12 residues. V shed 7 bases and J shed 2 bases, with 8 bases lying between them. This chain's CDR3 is CASTSLNTEAFF. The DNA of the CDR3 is TGTGCCAGCACCTCGCTAAACACTGAAGCTTTCTTT. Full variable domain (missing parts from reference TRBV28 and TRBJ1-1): DVKVTQSSRYLVKRTGEKVFLECVQDMDHENMFWYRQDPGLGLRLIYFSYDVKMKEKGDIPEGYSVSREKKERFSLILESASTNQTSMYLCASTSLNTEAFFGQGTRLTVV.

In nucleotides, the CDR3 is TGTGCCAGCAGCCAAGGGCTAGCGGGGCTCACAGATACGCAGTATTTT. Protein: CASSQGLAGLTDTQYF. This rearrangement joins TRBV3-1 (or the pseudogene TRBV3-2) to TRBJ2-3; 9 bases are a match to TRBD2. The trim removed 1 base at V and 2 bases at J, leaving 4 bases unmatched. Germline CDR1 reads LGHDT; CDR2 reads YNNKEL (reference sequence). This CDR3 has 16 amino acids.

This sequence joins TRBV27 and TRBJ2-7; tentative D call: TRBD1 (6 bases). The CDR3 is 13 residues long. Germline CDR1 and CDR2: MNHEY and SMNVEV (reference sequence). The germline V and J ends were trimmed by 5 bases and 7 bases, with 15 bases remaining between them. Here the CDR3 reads CASSDGQWGEQYF. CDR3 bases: TGTGCCAGCAGTGATGGACAGTGGGGGGAGCAGTACTTC.

CDR3 DNA: TGTGCCATCACCCCGGTGATTGCGGGGCCGGGCGGGAGAAACACCATATATTTT. Translating gives CAITPVIAGPGGRNTIYF. The chain joins TRBV10-3 to TRBJ1-3, with D possibly matching TRBD1 (5 bases). CDR3 length: 18 residues. Germline CDR1 and CDR2: ENHRY and SYGVKD. Between the trimmed V and J ends, which lost 7 bases and 5 bases, there was a span of 27 bases.

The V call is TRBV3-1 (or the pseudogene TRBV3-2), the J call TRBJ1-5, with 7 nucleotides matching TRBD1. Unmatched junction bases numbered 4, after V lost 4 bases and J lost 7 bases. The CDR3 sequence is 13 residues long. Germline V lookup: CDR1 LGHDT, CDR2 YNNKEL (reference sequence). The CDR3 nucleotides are TGTGCCAGCAGCCGTGACAGGGTACAGCCCCAGCATTTT. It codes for CASSRDRVQPQHF.

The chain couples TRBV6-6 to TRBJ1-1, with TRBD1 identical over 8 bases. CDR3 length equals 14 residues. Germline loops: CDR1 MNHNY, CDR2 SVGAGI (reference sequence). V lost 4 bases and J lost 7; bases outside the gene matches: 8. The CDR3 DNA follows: TGTGCCAGCAGTTCCGTCCCGGGACAGGTTGAAGCTTTCTTT. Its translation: CASSSVPGQVEAFF.

CDR3 nucleotide sequence: TGTGCCAGCAGTGAAGCCATCCGGGACAGAATCACAGATACGCAGTATTTT. This codes for CASSEAIRDRITDTQYF. The chain uses TRBV6-1 and TRBJ2-3, with TRBD1 matching 7 bases. This CDR3 has 17 residues. The germline gives CDR1 MNHNS, CDR2 SASEGT. The trim removed 0 bases at V and 2 bases at J, leaving 8 bases unmatched.

The CDR3 loop reads CASSSGQGGNYGYTF. The CDR3 DNA sequence: TGCGCCAGCAGCTCCGGACAGGGGGGGAACTATGGCTACACCTTC. J is TRBJ1-2 and V is TRBV5-1; 10 bases align to TRBD1. The CDR3 runs to 15 residues. Germline V gene lookup returns CDR1 SGHRS and CDR2 YFSETQ. Trimming cost V 3 bases and J 2 bases; bases outside gene matches: 4.

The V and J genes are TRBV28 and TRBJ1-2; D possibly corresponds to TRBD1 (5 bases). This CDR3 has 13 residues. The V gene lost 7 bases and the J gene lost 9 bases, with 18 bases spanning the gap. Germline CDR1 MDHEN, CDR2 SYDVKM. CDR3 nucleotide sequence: TGTGCCAGCATCCCGGGACTCTCGAGGAGCTACACCTTC. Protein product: CASIPGLSRSYTF.

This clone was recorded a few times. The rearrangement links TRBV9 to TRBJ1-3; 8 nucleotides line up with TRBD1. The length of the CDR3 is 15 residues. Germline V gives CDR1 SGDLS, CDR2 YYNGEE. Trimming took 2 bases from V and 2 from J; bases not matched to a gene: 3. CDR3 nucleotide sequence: TGTGCCAGCAGCGTGACAGGGGAAGCTGGAAACACCATATATTTT. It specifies CASSVTGEAGNTIYF.

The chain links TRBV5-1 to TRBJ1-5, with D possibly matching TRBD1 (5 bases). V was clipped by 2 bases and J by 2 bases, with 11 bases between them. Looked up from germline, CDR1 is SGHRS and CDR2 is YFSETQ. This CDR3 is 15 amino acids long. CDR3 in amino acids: CASSLGSGGNQPQHF. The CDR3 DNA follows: TGCGCCAGCAGCTTAGGGTCGGGGGGCAATCAGCCCCAGCATTTT.

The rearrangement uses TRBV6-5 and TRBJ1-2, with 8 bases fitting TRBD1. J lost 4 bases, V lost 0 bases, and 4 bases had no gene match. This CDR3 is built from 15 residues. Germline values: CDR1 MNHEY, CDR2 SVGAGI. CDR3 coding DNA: TGTGCCAGCAGTTACTCGACAGGGGAGACCTATGGCTACACCTTC. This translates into CASSYSTGETYGYTF.

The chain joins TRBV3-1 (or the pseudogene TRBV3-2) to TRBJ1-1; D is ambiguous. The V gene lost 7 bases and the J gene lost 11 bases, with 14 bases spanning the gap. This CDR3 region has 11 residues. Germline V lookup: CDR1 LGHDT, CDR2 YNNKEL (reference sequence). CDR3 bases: TGTGCCAGCACCTCAACGGGTAAGGCTTTCTTT. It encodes CASTSTGKAFF.

The CDR3 protein is CASSLVQGQPQHF. The CDR3 DNA follows: TGTGCCAGCAGTTTGGTCCAGGGGCAGCCCCAGCATTTT. The chain carries TRBV12-3 or TRBV12-4 and TRBJ1-5, with D tentatively TRBD1 (6 bases). The CDR3 totals 13 residues. Trimming stripped 3 bases from V and 7 bases from J, with 10 bases between.

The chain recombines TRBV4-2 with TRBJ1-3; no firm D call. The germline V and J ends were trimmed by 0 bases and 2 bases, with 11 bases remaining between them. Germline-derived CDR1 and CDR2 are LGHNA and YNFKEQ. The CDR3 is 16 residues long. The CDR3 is CASSQDGRVTGNTIYF. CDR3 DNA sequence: TGTGCCAGCAGCCAAGATGGGAGGGTTACTGGAAACACCATATATTTT.

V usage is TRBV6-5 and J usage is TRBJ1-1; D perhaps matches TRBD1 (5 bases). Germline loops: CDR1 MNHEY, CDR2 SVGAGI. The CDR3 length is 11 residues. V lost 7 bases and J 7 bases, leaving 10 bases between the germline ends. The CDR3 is CASNQGIEAFF. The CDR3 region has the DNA TGTGCCAGCAATCAGGGAATTGAAGCTTTCTTT.

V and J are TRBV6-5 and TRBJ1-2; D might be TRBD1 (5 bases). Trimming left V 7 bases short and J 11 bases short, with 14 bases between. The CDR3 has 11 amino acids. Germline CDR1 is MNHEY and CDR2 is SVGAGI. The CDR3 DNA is TGTGCCAGCACGCTCGGGGGGGAGTACACCTTC. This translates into CASTLGGEYTF.

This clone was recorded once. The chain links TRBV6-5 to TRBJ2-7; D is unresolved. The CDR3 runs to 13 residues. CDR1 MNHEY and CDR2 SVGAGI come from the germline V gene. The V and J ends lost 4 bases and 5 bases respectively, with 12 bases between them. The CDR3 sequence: CASSSTHLNEQYF. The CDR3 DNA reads TGTGCCAGCAGTTCTACCCATCTCAACGAGCAGTACTTC.

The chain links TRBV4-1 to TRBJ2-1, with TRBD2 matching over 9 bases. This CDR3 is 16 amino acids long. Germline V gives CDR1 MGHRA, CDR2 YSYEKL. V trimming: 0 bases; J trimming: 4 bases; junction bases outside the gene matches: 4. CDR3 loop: CASSQDNSGSYNEQFF. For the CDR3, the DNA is TGCGCCAGCAGCCAAGATAATAGCGGGAGTTACAATGAGCAGTTCTTC.

The CDR3 region is CASGQTGQKITDTQYF. The CDR3 DNA sequence: TGTGCTAGTGGTCAAACGGGACAGAAAATCACAGATACGCAGTATTTT. The J gene is TRBJ2-3, the V gene TRBV12-5; 7 bases are shared with TRBD1. The CDR3 spans 16 residues. Trimming at V came to 5 bases and at J to 2 bases, leaving 10 bases not matched to a gene. CDR1 and CDR2 from the germline V gene are LGHNT and FRNRAP.

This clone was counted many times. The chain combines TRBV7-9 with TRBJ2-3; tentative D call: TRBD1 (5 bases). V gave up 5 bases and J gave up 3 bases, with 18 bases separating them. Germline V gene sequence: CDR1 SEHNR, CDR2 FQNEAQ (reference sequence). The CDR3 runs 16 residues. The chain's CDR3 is CASSPPDSEGTDTQYF. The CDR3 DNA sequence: TGTGCCAGCAGCCCTCCAGACAGCGAAGGTACAGATACGCAGTATTTT.

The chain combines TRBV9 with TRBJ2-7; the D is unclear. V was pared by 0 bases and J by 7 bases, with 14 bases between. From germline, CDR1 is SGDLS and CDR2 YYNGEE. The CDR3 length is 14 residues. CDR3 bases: TGTGCCAGCAGCGTAGGACTCAGCTACGAGGAGCAGTACTTC. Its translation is CASSVGLSYEEQYF.

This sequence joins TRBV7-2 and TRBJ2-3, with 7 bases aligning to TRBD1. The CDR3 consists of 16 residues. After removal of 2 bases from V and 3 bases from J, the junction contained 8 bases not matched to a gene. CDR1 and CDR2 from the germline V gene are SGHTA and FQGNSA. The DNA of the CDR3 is TGTGCCAGCAGCTTAATGACAGGGCAGGGAACAGATACGCAGTATTTT. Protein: CASSLMTGQGTDTQYF.

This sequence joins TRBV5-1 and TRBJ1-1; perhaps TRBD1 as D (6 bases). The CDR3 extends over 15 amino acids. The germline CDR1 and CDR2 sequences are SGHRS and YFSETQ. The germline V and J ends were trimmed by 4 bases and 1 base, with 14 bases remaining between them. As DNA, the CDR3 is TGCGCCAGCAGCCCCCAGGGGTTGGGGAACACTGAAGCTTTCTTT. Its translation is CASSPQGLGNTEAFF.

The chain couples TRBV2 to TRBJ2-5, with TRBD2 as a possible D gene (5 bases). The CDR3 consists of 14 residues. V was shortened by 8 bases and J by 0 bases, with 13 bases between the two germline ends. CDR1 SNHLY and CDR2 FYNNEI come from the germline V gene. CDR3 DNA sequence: TGTGCCAGCCTCCGTCCGGGGTACCAAGAGACCCAGTACTTC. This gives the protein CASLRPGYQETQYF.

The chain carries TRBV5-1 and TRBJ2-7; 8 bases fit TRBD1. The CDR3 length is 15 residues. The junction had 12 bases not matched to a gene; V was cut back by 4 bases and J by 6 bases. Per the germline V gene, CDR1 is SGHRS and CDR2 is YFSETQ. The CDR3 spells CASSAGGGQGGEQYF. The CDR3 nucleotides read TGCGCCAGCAGCGCTGGTGGCGGACAGGGCGGCGAGCAGTACTTC.